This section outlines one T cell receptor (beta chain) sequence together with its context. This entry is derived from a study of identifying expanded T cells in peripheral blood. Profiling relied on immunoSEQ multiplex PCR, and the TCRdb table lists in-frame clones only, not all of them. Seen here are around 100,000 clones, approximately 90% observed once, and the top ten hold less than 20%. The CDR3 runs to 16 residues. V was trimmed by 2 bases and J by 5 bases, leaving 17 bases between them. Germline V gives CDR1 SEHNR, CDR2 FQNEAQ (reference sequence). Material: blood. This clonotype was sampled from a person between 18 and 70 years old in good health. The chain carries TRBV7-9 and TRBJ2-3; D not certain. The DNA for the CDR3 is TGTGCCAGCAGCTTAAACCTTGATCCCCTCAAAGATACGCAGTATTTT. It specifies CASSLNLDPLKDTQYF.